In its sample, the clone carrying this T cell receptor beta chain was seen a few times. The antigen remains unidentified. The data were obtained in a study of T-cell memory formation after mild COVID-19. Study at large: Largely, the TCR clusters proved donor specific. Study findings and constraints: Memory from before infection featured some responding clones, which suggests cross-reactive memory joined. Contracting CD4+ clones lay largely in CM and EM, with CD8+ ones residing in EMRA.

Libraries for TCRalpha and TCRbeta carried sample barcodes and unique molecular identifiers via 5'RACE. Via MiXCR, TCRdb re-called the 5' RACE reads, giving one row per CDR3 protein. The data contain 450,000 to 650,000 distinct CDR3 sequences, approximately 18% of them seen just once; the ten biggest clones take up around 13%. The CDR3 length is 15 residues. J gave up 3 bases and V 6 bases, and 5 bases lay outside the gene matches. Germline V CDR1 and CDR2: SGHVS, FNYEAQ. This TCR was recovered from an adult woman who had mild COVID-19 (a few samples of this study predate the infection). Cell type and time point are not known. The source material was PBMCs or a T cell subset sorted from them (not recorded which). The rearrangement links TRBV7-6 to TRBJ2-2, with 9 bases aligning to TRBD1. Here the CDR3 reads CASRSGTGYTGELFF. CDR3 sequence (DNA): TGTGCCAGCAGATCCGGGACAGGGTACACCGGGGAGCTGTTTTTT.